Below, one TCR beta chain is given with its context. The sample is drawn from a study of blood T cell repertoires in COVID-19. Across the study: Whether acute or convalescent, the COVID-19 samples came from the United States, Italy and Spain. The cDNA or gDNA used as material had been derived from T cells, B-cell-depleted T cells, or PBMCs.

Authors' methods: Amplification with reference gene primers provided the estimates of nucleated cell counts. Profiled with immunoSEQ multiplex PCR; TCRdb holds only in-frame clones, not every one. That table furnishes V, J and clone size, whereas the DNA furnished D and trimming. The sample carries about 160,000 clones, around 90% recorded once. CDR1 SEHNR and CDR2 FQNEAQ come from the germline V gene (reference sequence). Trimming removed 5 bases from V and 11 bases from J; junction bases left unmatched: 10. This CDR3 spans 15 amino acids. The TCR was taken from a woman aged 55-70 years with active or convalescent COVID-19. The sequencing input was peripheral blood. This sequence joins TRBV7-9 and TRBJ2-3; 13 nucleotides line up with TRBD2. For the CDR3, the DNA is TGTGCCAGCAGCCCAGCGGGGACTAGCGGGGTAAGGCAGTATTTT. It encodes CASSPAGTSGVRQYF. Combining the CDR3 with reference TRBV7-9 and TRBJ2-3 gives the whole variable domain DTGVSQNPRHKITKRGQNVTFRCDPISEHNRLYWYRQTLGQGPEFLTYFQNEAQLEKSRLLSDRFSAERPKGSFSTLEIQRTEQGDSAMYLCASSPAGTSGVRQYFGPGTRLTVL.